This is a list of T cell receptor beta chains from one sample in a study of blood T cells in healthy people across ages. From the 5' RACE reads, TCRdb called clonotypes with MiXCR, one entry per CDR3 protein. The sample includes about a million distinct CDR3 sequences, more than 30% of them seen just once. Material: blood. These receptor sequences come from a man aged 18 to 35 in good health. CDR3s include the opening cysteine and the closing phenylalanine or tryptophan. The order of the fields is V gene, D gene, clone size, J gene, CDR3 DNA, CDR3 protein. The D gene is left open where the match is weak. Clone size is shown for a subset of rows, as once, few, many or a class of expanded clone.

v_call: TRBV7-2
d_call: TRBD1
clone_size: many
j_call: TRBJ2-3
cdr3_nt: TGTGCCAGCAGGCTCGGACAGGGATCAGATACGCAGTATTTT
cdr3_aa: CASRLGQGSDTQYF

v_call: TRBV5-1
d_call: TRBD1
clone_size: .
j_call: TRBJ2-3
cdr3_nt: TGCGCCAGCAGCGCAGGGGGAGATGGCGGCACAGATACGCAGTATTTT
cdr3_aa: CASSAGGDGGTDTQYF

v_call: TRBV10-3
d_call: .
clone_size: .
j_call: TRBJ2-1
cdr3_nt: TGTGCCATCAGTGAGTCAGAAAGCTCCTACAATGAGCAGTTCTTC
cdr3_aa: CAISESESSYNEQFF

v_call: TRBV6-6
d_call: TRBD2
clone_size: .
j_call: TRBJ2-3
cdr3_nt: TGTGCCAGCAGTTTGACTAACGGGGGGGCTAGCGATACGCAGTATTTT
cdr3_aa: CASSLTNGGASDTQYF

v_call: TRBV7-2
d_call: TRBD2
clone_size: once
j_call: TRBJ2-5
cdr3_nt: TGTGCCAGCAGCTCACTAGCGGGAGAGGCCCAGTACTTC
cdr3_aa: CASSSLAGEAQYF

v_call: TRBV20-1
d_call: .
clone_size: few
j_call: TRBJ2-1
cdr3_nt: TGCAGTGCTAGAGTTCCAGGGGTTGAGCAGTTCTTC
cdr3_aa: CSARVPGVEQFF

v_call: TRBV7-9
d_call: .
clone_size: .
j_call: TRBJ2-1
cdr3_nt: TGTGCCAGCAGCGTAGTTACGACTAGGCACTACAATGAGCGGTTCTTC
cdr3_aa: CASSVVTTRHYNERFF

v_call: TRBV9
d_call: .
clone_size: few
j_call: TRBJ2-1
cdr3_nt: TGTGCCAGCAGCGTATGGGACGCCTCTCCCAATGAGCAGTTCTTC
cdr3_aa: CASSVWDASPNEQFF

v_call: TRBV6-1
d_call: TRBD2
clone_size: .
j_call: TRBJ2-1
cdr3_nt: TGTGCCAGCGATTCGCCTAGCGGTTACAATGAGCAGTTCTTC
cdr3_aa: CASDSPSGYNEQFF

v_call: TRBV4-2
d_call: .
clone_size: .
j_call: TRBJ1-1
cdr3_nt: TGTGCCAGCAGCCAGTACGGGGGCCTAGGGAACACTGAAGCTTTCTTT
cdr3_aa: CASSQYGGLGNTEAFF

v_call: TRBV7-2
d_call: .
clone_size: .
j_call: TRBJ2-3
cdr3_nt: TGTGCCAGCAGCTTAGGCGGGTTTCGGGGCACAGATACGCAGTATTTT
cdr3_aa: CASSLGGFRGTDTQYF

v_call: TRBV5-1
d_call: TRBD2
clone_size: few
j_call: TRBJ2-3
cdr3_nt: TGCGCCAGCAGCTCGGCGGGGGGCCTTAGCACAGATACGCAGTATTTT
cdr3_aa: CASSSAGGLSTDTQYF

v_call: TRBV6-5
d_call: .
clone_size: .
j_call: TRBJ1-1
cdr3_nt: TGTGCCAGCAGTTATCGAGCGGTGGGATCGACTGAAGCTTTCTTT
cdr3_aa: CASSYRAVGSTEAFF

v_call: TRBV20-1
d_call: .
clone_size: .
j_call: TRBJ2-7
cdr3_nt: TGCAGTGCTAGAGGAGCCGCGGGATCAACCGGGGAGCAGTACTTC
cdr3_aa: CSARGAAGSTGEQYF

v_call: TRBV6-1
d_call: TRBD1
clone_size: .
j_call: TRBJ1-2
cdr3_nt: TGTGCCAGCAGTGAATTAGATTCATCGAAAGTGGGACAGGGAGGCCCGAACTATGGCTACACCTTC
cdr3_aa: CASSELDSSKVGQGGPNYGYTF

v_call: TRBV7-9
d_call: TRBD1
clone_size: few
j_call: TRBJ2-5
cdr3_nt: TGTGCCAGCAGCGGACGGGACAGGTGGGATCAAGAGACCCAGTACTTC
cdr3_aa: CASSGRDRWDQETQYF

v_call: TRBV7-2
d_call: .
clone_size: few
j_call: TRBJ2-3
cdr3_nt: TGTGCCAGCAGTTTAAAACCTACCAGTTTGCCAGATACGCAGTATTTT
cdr3_aa: CASSLKPTSLPDTQYF

v_call: TRBV7-9
d_call: TRBD2
clone_size: .
j_call: TRBJ2-5
cdr3_nt: TGTGCCAGCAGCCCCGACTACAGCGGGAGTGTAGAGACCCAGTACTTC
cdr3_aa: CASSPDYSGSVETQYF

v_call: TRBV20-1
d_call: .
clone_size: .
j_call: TRBJ2-5
cdr3_nt: TGCAGTGCTACAGACAGAAAGTACCAAGAGACCCAGTACTTC
cdr3_aa: CSATDRKYQETQYF

v_call: TRBV6-5
d_call: .
clone_size: .
j_call: TRBJ2-1
cdr3_nt: TGTGCCAGCAGTTACTCGGGGCCCGCGGATGGGCAGTTCTTC
cdr3_aa: CASSYSGPADGQFF

v_call: TRBV4-2
d_call: .
clone_size: few
j_call: TRBJ2-2
cdr3_nt: TGTGCCAGCAGCCAGGGAATCGGGGAGCTGTTTTTT
cdr3_aa: CASSQGIGELFF

v_call: TRBV7-8
d_call: .
clone_size: .
j_call: TRBJ2-2
cdr3_nt: TGTGCCAGCAGCTTAGGATTGGTTGGGGACAACACCGGGGAGCTGTTTTTT
cdr3_aa: CASSLGLVGDNTGELFF

v_call: TRBV28
d_call: .
clone_size: few
j_call: TRBJ1-1
cdr3_nt: TGTGCCAGCAGTTTAAAAGTGGGGGGGGGGAACACTGAAGCTTTCTTT
cdr3_aa: CASSLKVGGGNTEAFF

v_call: TRBV4-1
d_call: .
clone_size: .
j_call: TRBJ2-5
cdr3_nt: TGCGCCAGCAGCCAAGGCTCCCGATCTGTATACCAAGAGACCCAGTACTTC
cdr3_aa: CASSQGSRSVYQETQYF

v_call: TRBV6-1
d_call: TRBD2
clone_size: .
j_call: TRBJ2-1
cdr3_nt: TGTGCCAGCAGTCAGGGGACTAGCCGGAATACTGAGCAGTTCTTC
cdr3_aa: CASSQGTSRNTEQFF

v_call: TRBV3-1
d_call: TRBD1
clone_size: few
j_call: TRBJ2-7
cdr3_nt: TGTGCCAGCAGCTTCCGGGACAGCAACTACGAGCAGTACTTC
cdr3_aa: CASSFRDSNYEQYF

v_call: TRBV20-1
d_call: TRBD1
clone_size: .
j_call: TRBJ1-2
cdr3_nt: TGCAGTGCTAGGGGTACAGGGGGCCGCTATGGCTACACCTTC
cdr3_aa: CSARGTGGRYGYTF

v_call: TRBV5-1
d_call: .
clone_size: .
j_call: TRBJ2-1
cdr3_nt: TGCGCCAGCAGCTATACAGGGTCTGCAGGCAATGAGCAGTTCTTC
cdr3_aa: CASSYTGSAGNEQFF

v_call: TRBV29-1
d_call: .
clone_size: few
j_call: TRBJ2-1
cdr3_nt: TGCAGCGCCTTTTCGTGGGAGGAGCAGTTCTTC
cdr3_aa: CSAFSWEEQFF

v_call: TRBV27
d_call: .
clone_size: .
j_call: TRBJ1-5
cdr3_nt: TGTGCCAGCAGTTTCTCTTCTATCCGGGGGTCCGGTGGACAGCCCCAGCATTTT
cdr3_aa: CASSFSSIRGSGGQPQHF

v_call: TRBV10-3
d_call: TRBD2
clone_size: .
j_call: TRBJ2-5
cdr3_nt: TGTGCCAGCTCGGGGGGACTGGATGGGCAGTACTTC
cdr3_aa: CASSGGLDGQYF

v_call: TRBV6-2/TRBV6-3
d_call: TRBD2
clone_size: few
j_call: TRBJ2-1
cdr3_nt: TGTGCCAGCAGCTGGACTAGCTATGAGCAGTTCTTC
cdr3_aa: CASSWTSYEQFF

v_call: TRBV29-1
d_call: .
clone_size: .
j_call: TRBJ2-2
cdr3_nt: TGCAGCGTTGAAGATGTTAACACCGGGGAGCTGTTTTTT
cdr3_aa: CSVEDVNTGELFF